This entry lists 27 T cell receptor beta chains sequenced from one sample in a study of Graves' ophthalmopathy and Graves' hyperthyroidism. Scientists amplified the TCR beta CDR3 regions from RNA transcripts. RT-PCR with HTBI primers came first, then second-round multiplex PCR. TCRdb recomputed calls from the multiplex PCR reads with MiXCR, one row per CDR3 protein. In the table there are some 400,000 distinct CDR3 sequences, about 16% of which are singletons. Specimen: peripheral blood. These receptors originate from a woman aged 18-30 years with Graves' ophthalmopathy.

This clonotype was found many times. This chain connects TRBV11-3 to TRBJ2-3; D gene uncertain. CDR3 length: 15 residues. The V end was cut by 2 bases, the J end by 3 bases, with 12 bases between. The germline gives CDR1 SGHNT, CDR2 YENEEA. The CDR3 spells CASSLQVGLTDTQYF. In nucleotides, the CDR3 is TGTGCCAGCAGCTTACAGGTTGGCTTGACAGATACGCAGTATTTT.

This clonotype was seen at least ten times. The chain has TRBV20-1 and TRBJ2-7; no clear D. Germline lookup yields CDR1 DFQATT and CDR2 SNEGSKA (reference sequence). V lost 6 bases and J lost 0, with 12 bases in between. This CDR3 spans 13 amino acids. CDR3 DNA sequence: TGCAGTGCCCCCGCAAGGAGCTCCTACGAGCAGTACTTC. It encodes CSAPARSSYEQYF.

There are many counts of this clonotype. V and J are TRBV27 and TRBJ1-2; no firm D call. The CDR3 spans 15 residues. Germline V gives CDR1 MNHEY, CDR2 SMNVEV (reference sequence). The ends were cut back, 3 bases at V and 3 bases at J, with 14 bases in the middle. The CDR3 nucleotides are TGTGCCAGCAGTTTTAGTGACCGCCTGGACTATGGCTACACCTTC. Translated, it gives CASSFSDRLDYGYTF.

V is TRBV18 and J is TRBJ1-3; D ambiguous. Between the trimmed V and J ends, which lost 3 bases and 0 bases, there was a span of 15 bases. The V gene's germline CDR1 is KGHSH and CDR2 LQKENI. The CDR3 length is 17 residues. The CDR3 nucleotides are TGTGCCAGCTCACCTGTGGACTCAGAAATCTCTGGAAACACCATATATTTT. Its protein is CASSPVDSEISGNTIYF.

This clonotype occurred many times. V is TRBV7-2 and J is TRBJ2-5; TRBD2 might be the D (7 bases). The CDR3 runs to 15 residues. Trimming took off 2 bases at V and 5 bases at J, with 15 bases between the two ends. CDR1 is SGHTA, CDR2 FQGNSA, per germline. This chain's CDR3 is CASSLSGGWEETQYF. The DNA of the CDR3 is TGTGCCAGCAGCTTATCGGGGGGCTGGGAGGAGACCCAGTACTTC.

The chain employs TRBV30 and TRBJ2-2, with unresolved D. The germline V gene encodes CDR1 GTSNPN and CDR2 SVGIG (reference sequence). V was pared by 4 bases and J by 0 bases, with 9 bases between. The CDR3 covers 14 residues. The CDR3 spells CAWTAIPNTGELFF. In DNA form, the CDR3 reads TGTGCCTGGACGGCGATCCCGAACACCGGGGAGCTGTTTTTT.

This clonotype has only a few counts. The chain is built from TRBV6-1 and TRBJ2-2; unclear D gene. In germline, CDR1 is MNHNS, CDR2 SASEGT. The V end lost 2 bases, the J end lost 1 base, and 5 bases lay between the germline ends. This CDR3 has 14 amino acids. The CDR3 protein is CASSEPRNTGELFF. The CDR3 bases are TGTGCCAGCAGTGAACCACGGAACACCGGGGAGCTGTTTTTT.

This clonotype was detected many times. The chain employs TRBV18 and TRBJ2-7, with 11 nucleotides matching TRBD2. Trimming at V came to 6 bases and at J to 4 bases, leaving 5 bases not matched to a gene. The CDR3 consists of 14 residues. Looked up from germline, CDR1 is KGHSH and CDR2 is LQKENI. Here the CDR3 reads CASSGGTSGYEQYF. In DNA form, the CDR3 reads TGTGCCAGCTCGGGGGGGACTAGCGGATACGAGCAGTACTTC.

The CDR3 sequence: CATVQGLSTEAFF. The CDR3 DNA reads as TGTGCCACCGTACAGGGTCTTAGCACTGAAGCTTTCTTT. The J gene is TRBJ1-1, the V gene TRBV19, with TRBD1 as a possible D gene (6 bases). Trimming took off 10 bases at V and 4 bases at J, with 16 bases between the two ends. Germline loops: CDR1 LNHDA, CDR2 SQIVND (reference sequence). This CDR3 contains 13 residues.

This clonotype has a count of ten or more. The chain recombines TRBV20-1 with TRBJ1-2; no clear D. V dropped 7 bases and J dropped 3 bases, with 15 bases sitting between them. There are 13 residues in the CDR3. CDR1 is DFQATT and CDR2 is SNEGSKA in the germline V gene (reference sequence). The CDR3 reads CSGPAEGDYGYTF. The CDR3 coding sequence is TGCAGTGGCCCGGCGGAAGGAGACTATGGCTACACCTTC.

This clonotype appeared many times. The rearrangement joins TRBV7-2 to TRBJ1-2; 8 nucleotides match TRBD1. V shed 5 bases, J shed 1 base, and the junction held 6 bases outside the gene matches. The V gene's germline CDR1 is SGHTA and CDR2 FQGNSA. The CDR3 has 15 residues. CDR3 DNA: TGTGCCAGCAGCCCCCAGGGGGCGGGTAACTATGGCTACACCTTC. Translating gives CASSPQGAGNYGYTF.

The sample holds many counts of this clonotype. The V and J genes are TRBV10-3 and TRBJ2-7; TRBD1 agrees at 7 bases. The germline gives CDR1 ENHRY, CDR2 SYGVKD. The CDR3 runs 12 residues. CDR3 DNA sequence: TGTGCACTGGGGGACAGTTCCTACGAGCAGTACTTC. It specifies CALGDSSYEQYF.

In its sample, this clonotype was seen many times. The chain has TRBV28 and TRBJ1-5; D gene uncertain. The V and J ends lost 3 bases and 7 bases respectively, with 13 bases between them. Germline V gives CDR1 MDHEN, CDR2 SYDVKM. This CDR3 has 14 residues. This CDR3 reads CASSFMIRGQPQHF. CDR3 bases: TGTGCCAGCAGTTTCATGATCCGCGGCCAGCCCCAGCATTTT.

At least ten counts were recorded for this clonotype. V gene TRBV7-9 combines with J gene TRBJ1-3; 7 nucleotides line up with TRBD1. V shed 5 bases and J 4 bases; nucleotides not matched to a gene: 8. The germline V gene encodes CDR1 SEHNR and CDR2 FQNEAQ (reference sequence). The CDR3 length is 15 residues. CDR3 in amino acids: CASSPTTGLGNTIYF. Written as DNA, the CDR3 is TGTGCCAGCAGCCCAACGACAGGGTTGGGAAACACCATATATTTT.

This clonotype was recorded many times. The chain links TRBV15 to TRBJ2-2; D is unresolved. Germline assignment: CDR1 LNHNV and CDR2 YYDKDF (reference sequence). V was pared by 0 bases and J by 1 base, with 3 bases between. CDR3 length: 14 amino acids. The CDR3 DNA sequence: TGTGCCACCAGCAGAGAGTGGAACACCGGGGAGCTGTTTTTT. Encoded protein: CATSREWNTGELFF.

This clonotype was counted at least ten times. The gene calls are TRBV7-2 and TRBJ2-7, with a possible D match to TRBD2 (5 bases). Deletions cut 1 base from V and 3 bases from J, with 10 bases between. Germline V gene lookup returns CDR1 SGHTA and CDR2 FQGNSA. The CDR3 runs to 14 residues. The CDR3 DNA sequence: TGTGCCAGCAGCTTAGGTAGAGGGATCTACGAGCAGTACTTC. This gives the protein CASSLGRGIYEQYF.

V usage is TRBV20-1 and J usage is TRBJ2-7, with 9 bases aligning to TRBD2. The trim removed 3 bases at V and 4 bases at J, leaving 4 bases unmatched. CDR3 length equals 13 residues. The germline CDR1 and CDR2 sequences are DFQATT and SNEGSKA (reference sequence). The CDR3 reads CSASSGSGYEQYF. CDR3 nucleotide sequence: TGCAGTGCTAGTAGCGGGAGCGGGTACGAGCAGTACTTC.

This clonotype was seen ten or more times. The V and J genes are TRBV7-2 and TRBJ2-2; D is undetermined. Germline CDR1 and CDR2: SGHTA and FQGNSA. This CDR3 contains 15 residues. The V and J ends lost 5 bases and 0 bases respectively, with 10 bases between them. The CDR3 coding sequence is TGTGCCAGCAGCCGACGAACTACGAACACCGGGGAGCTGTTTTTT. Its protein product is CASSRRTTNTGELFF.

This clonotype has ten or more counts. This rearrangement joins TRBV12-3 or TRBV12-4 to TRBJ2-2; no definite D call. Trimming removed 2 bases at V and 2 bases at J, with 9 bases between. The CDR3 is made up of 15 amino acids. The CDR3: CASSLRAPNTGELFF. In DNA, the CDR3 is TGTGCCAGCAGTTTAAGGGCCCCTAACACCGGGGAGCTGTTTTTT.

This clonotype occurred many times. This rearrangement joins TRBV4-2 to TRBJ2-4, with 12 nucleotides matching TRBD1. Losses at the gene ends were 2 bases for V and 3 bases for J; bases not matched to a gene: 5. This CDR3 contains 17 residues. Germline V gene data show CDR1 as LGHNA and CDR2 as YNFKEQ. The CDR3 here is CASSQTGTGGGKNIQYF. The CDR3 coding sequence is TGTGCCAGCAGCCAAACCGGGACAGGGGGCGGCAAAAACATTCAGTACTTC.

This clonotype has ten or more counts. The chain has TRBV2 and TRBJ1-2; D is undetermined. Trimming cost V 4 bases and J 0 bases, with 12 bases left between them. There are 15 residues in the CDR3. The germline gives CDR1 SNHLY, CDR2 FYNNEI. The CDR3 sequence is CASSVPQLTNYGYTF. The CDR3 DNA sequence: TGTGCCAGCAGTGTTCCCCAACTGACTAACTATGGCTACACCTTC. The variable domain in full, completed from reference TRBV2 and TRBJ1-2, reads EPEVTQTPSHQVTQMGQEVILRCVPISNHLYFYWYRQILGQKVEFLVSFYNNEISEKSEIFDDQFSVERPDGSNFTLKIRSTKLEDSAMYFCASSVPQLTNYGYTFGSGTRLTVV.

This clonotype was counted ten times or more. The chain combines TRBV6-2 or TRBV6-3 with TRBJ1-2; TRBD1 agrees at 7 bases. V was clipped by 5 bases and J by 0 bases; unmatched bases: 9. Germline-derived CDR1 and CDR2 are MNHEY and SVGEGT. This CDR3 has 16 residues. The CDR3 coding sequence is TGTGCCAGCAGTCGGGACAGCGTAATCGCTAACTATGGCTACACCTTC. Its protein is CASSRDSVIANYGYTF.

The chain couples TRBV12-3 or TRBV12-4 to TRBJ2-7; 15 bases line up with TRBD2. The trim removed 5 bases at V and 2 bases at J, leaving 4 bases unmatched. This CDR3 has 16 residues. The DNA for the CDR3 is TGTGCCAGCAGTCTTCGGACTAGCGGGAGGGCCTACGAGCAGTACTTC. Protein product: CASSLRTSGRAYEQYF.

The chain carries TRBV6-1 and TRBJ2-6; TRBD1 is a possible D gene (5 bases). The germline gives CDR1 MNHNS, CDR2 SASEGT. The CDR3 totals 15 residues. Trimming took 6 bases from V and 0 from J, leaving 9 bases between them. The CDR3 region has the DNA TGTGCCAGCAGAAAAAGGGGCTCTGGGGCCAACGTCCTGACTTTC. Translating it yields CASRKRGSGANVLTF.

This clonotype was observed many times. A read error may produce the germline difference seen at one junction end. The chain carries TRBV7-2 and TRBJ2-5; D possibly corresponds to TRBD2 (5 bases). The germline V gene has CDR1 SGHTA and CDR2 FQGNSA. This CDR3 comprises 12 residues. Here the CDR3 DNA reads TGTGCCAGCAGCTCCTTCGGGCGGGCTATCCACTTC. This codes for CASSSFGRAIHF.

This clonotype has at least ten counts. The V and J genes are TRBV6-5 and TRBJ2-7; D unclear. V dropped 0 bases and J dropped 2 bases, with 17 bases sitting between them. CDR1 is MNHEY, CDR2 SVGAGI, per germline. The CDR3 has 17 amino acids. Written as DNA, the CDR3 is TGTGCCAGCAGTTACTCCAGGAAGGGCACCCGCACCTACGAGCAGTACTTC. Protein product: CASSYSRKGTRTYEQYF.

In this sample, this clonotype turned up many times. The CDR3 nucleotides read TGTGCCAGCAGTTCCGACGAGACTGAAGCTTTCTTT. Protein product: CASSSDETEAFF. This chain joins TRBV28 and TRBJ1-1; D unresolved. V shed 4 bases and J shed 5 bases, with 8 bases lying between them. The CDR3 consists of 12 residues. Per the germline V gene, CDR1 is MDHEN and CDR2 is SYDVKM.